This T cell receptor (beta chain) was identified during a study of blood T cell repertoires in COVID-19. Study details: Nucleic acid was either cDNA or gDNA, and it came from T cells, B-cell-depleted T cells, or PBMCs.

How the authors handled the data: Amplified reference gene primers provided the basis for estimating nucleated cell counts. Generated by immunoSEQ multiplex PCR, the TCRdb table keeps only in-frame clones and is missing some. V, J and clone size are taken as reported in that table, and D and trimming were inferred from the DNA itself. This table holds 200,000 to 250,000 clones, approximately 80% found once. V shed 0 bases and J shed 1 base, with 12 bases lying between them. The CDR3 loop spans 16 amino acids. Per the germline V gene, CDR1 is MGHRA and CDR2 is YSYEKL. Sequences were obtained from peripheral blood. The TCR originated in a woman aged 60-75 years with active or convalescent COVID-19. J is TRBJ1-1 and V is TRBV4-1; D perhaps matches TRBD1 (5 bases). The CDR3 protein is CASSQDPRQRNTEAFF. CDR3 sequence (DNA): TGCGCCAGCAGCCAAGATCCAAGACAGAGGAACACTGAAGCTTTCTTT.